One T cell receptor (beta chain) is described in this entry. An end of the junction does not agree with germline; a read error may underlie this. The data belong to a study of blood T cells in healthy people across ages. With a J-beta primer mix and a sample-barcoded 5' primer, a second PCR ran 7 to 11 cycles. Each CDR3 protein is one row after TCRdb ran MiXCR on the 5' RACE reads. The table has about 780,000 distinct CDR3 sequences, around 45% seen once. This CDR3 spans 13 amino acids. This TCR came from a man older than 75 in good health. The V and J genes are TRBV12-3 or TRBV12-4 and TRBJ2-4, with 9 nucleotides matching TRBD2. Sequenced sample: blood. The DNA of the CDR3 is TGTGCCAGCAGGTTAGCGGGAGAGGGAGAGCAGTACTTC. This gives the protein CASRLAGEGEQYF.